Listed below are T cell receptor beta chains from one sample, sequenced in a study of cytomegalovirus exposure and HLA in healthy donors. Sequencing used immunoSEQ multiplex PCR; TCRdb keeps in-frame clones, though not all of them. Here the sample spans hundreds of thousands of clones, 65% to 85% being singletons. The sequenced material came from PBMCs. The receptors come from a boy aged 2 to 9 in good health and CMV-seronegative. Both conserved end residues are part of each CDR3. The D gene is left open where the match is weak.

v_gene	j_gene	d_gene	CDR3aa	CDR3nt
TRBV4-1	TRBJ2-5	TRBD2	CASSGWTSGGAEGETQYF	TGCGCCAGCAGCGGCTGGACTAGCGGGGGGGCAGAGGGAGAGACCCAGTACTTC
TRBV5-1	TRBJ2-7	TRBD2	CASSQRIAGGPNYEQYF	TGCGCCAGCAGCCAACGTATAGCGGGAGGGCCTAACTACGAGCAGTACTTC
TRBV4-2	TRBJ2-3	TRBD2	CASSQDRHWTSGGAGDTQYF	TGTGCCAGCAGCCAAGATCGACATTGGACTAGCGGGGGGGCGGGGGATACGCAGTATTTT
TRBV18	TRBJ1-5	-	CASSPEGNQPQHF	TGTGCCAGCTCACCAGAGGGCAATCAGCCCCAGCATTTT
TRBV18	TRBJ1-5	-	CASSPWPGNQPQHF	TGTGCCAGCTCACCATGGCCAGGGAATCAGCCCCAGCATTTT
TRBV4-1	TRBJ2-5	TRBD1	CASSQARDRGRETQYF	TGCGCCAGCAGCCAAGCCCGGGACAGGGGGCGAGAGACCCAGTACTTC
TRBV7-9	TRBJ2-3	TRBD2	CASSPGTSADTQYF	TGTGCCAGCAGCCCCGGGACTAGCGCAGATACGCAGTATTTT
TRBV25-1	TRBJ1-4	TRBD1	CASSPGGTEKLFF	TGTGCCAGCAGCCCAGGGGGTACTGAAAAACTGTTTTTT
TRBV30	TRBJ2-3	TRBD2	CAWSRLAGARDTQYF	TGTGCCTGGAGCCGACTAGCGGGAGCTAGGGATACGCAGTATTTT
TRBV6-5	TRBJ2-7	-	CASRPSLATEQYF	TGTGCCAGCAGGCCTTCTCTAGCAACCGAGCAGTACTTC